This T cell receptor beta chain was found in a study of T cell responses to AZD1222 COVID-19 vaccine. Trimming took off 4 bases at V and 2 bases at J, with 17 bases between the two ends. Germline V gene lookup returns CDR1 MNHEY and CDR2 SVGAGI. The CDR3 is made up of 16 amino acids. Clones were sequenced by immunoSEQ multiplex PCR, and TCRdb holds only the in-frame ones, with some missing. Here the sample spans about 120,000 clones, roughly 90% being singletons. Only one count was recorded for this clone. The antigen is undetermined. Points from the study as a whole: Spike-wide vaccine-associated CD4 TCRs dominated at 160-218 and 743-854. Seropositive status at baseline applied to only 6 or 7 AZD1222 recipients.

This material consisted of peripheral blood, taken on day 0 of AZD1222 vaccination. The chain carries TRBV6-5 and TRBJ2-5; D remains unclear. The clonotype originates from an adult in good health. The CDR3 sequence is CASSSHRLARQETQYF. In DNA form, the CDR3 reads TGTGCCAGCAGTTCCCACCGCCTTGCCAGACAAGAGACCCAGTACTTC.